This TCR beta chain stems from a study of OX40 agonist ivuxolimab in advanced cancers. V was pared by 4 bases and J by 8 bases, with 6 bases of the junction left unmatched. This CDR3 contains 13 residues. The germline CDR1 and CDR2 sequences are SGHRS and YFSETQ. TCRdb's copy holds only in-frame clones and misses some; the assay was immunoSEQ multiplex PCR. The table includes 65,000 to 80,000 clones, around 80% detected once. The clonotype originates from an adult with an advanced solid tumor such as melanoma, head and neck, liver or kidney cancer. The chain is built from TRBV5-1 and TRBJ2-1; 7 bases align to TRBD2. Sequenced material: CD4+ or CD8+ T cells sorted from blood, taken in a trial of the OX40 agonist ivuxolimab. CDR3 coding DNA: TGCGCCAGCAGCCCGACTAGCCTCGATGAGCAGTTCTTC. Its translation: CASSPTSLDEQFF. The full variable domain, in which reference TRBV5-1 and TRBJ2-1 provide the parts outside the CDR3, is KAGVTQTPRYLIKTRGQQVTLSCSPISGHRSVSWYQQTPGQGLQFLFEYFSETQRNKGNFPGRFSGRQFSNSRSEMNVSTLELGDSALYLCASSPTSLDEQFFGPGTRLTVL.